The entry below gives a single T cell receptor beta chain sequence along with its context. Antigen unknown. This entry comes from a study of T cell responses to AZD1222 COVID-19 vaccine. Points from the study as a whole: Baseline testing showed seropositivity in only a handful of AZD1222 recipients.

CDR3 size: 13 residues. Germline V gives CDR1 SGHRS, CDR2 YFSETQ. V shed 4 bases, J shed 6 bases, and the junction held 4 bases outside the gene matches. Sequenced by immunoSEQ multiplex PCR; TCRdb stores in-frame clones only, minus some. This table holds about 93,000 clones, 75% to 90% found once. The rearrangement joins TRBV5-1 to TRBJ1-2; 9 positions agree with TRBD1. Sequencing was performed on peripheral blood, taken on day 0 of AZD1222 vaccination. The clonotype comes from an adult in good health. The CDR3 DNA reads TGCGCCAGCAGCGGAGGGACAGGGAATGGCTACACCTTC. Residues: CASSGGTGNGYTF.